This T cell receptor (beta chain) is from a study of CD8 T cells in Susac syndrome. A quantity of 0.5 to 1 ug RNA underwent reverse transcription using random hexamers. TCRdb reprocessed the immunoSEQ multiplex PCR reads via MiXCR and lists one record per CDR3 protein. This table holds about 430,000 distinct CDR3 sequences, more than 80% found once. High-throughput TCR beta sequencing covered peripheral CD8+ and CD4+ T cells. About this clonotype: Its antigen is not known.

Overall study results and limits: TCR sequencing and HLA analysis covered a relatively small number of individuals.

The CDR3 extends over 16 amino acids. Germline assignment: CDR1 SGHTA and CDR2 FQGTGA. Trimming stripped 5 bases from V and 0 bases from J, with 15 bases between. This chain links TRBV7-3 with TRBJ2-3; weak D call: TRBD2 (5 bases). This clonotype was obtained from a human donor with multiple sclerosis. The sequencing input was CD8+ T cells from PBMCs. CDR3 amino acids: CASSRLSDLSTDTQYF. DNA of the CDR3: TGTGCCAGCAGCCGTCTTAGCGACTTAAGCACAGATACGCAGTATTTT.